This record looks at one T cell receptor (beta chain) sequence and its context. No cognate antigen has been identified for it. Per-nucleotide qualities are absent, and no much larger clonotype sits a single base away. Patients with autoimmune disease history or receiving systemic immunosuppression were excluded from the trial. Peripheral blood for TCR sequencing was collected from all dose cohorts at baseline, on cycle 4 day 1, and on cycle 7 day 1. Samples were obtained from an open-label, multicenter, first-in-human phase I dose-escalation trial of ivuxolimab. Adults with locally advanced or metastatic head and neck squamous cell, hepatocellular, melanoma or renal cell carcinoma were enrolled in the trial. Before TCR sequencing, CD4+ T cells and CD8+ T cells were sorted from peripheral blood as separate populations. At the junction V is shortened by 5 bases and J by 1 base, with 17 bases in between. The CDR3 spans 17 residues, from the cysteine through the phenylalanine. The entry retains the CDR3 DNA only, 51 bases that are in frame from base 1. CDR1 and CDR2 are drawn from the germline V gene (reference sequence): PRHDT, FYEKMQ.

The data derive from a study of OX40 agonist ivuxolimab in advanced cancers. For context, the study as a whole: Ivuxolimab was an agonistic, fully human IgG2 monoclonal antibody directed against OX40 (CD134), a costimulatory receptor. Prior anti-PD-1, anti-PD-L1 or anti-CTLA-4 therapy was permitted, and about two fifths of dose-escalation patients had received checkpoint inhibitors. Intravenous ivuxolimab was administered to patients every 2 weeks at six dose levels: 0.01, 0.1, 0.3, 1.5, 3 and 10 mg/kg. In the dose-escalation cohort, around 80% of patients were male, and the mean age was 60 years with a range of roughly 20 to 79. The purpose of peripheral TCRbeta sequencing was to test whether ivuxolimab changed TCR sequence diversity and led to clonal T-cell expansion. Among the 50 to 55 dose-escalation patients, some 20 had hepatocellular carcinoma, roughly 15 melanoma, 9 renal cell carcinoma and 9 head and neck cancer. The paper describes the monotherapy dose-escalation part (N of about 47 patients) of the phase I trial of ivuxolimab. Partial responses occurred in three dose-escalation patients: two with cutaneous melanoma and one with hepatocellular carcinoma.

To sequence the TCRbeta CDR3 region, genomic DNA was isolated from the sorted cells. The immunoSEQ Assay was used to sequence the TCRbeta CDR3 regions. Entries here come from immuneACCESS through TCRdb and include only in-frame sequences with V and J called. Some clones fail to appear in such tables; in the studies checked, an unresolved V gene covers under half of the shortfall, and the cause of the remainder is unknown. The sample table lists tens of thousands of clones, about 81% of them with a count of one. About 27% of the sample lies in the top ten. What the authors observed across the whole study: After ivuxolimab, more expanded clones were found on average in CD8+ T cells than in CD4+ T cells. Low levels of normalized T-cell clonal expansion were also seen in some nonresponding patients. In the 0.1-3.0 mg/kg groups, partial responders were among the patients with the lowest normalized peripheral clonal expansion, particularly in CD8+ T cells. Clonal expansion of both CD4+ and CD8+ blood T cells was observed from baseline to week 6 at doses 0.1 to 3.0 mg/kg. The antigen specificity of the clonally expanded peripheral T cells was not determined.

The chain employs TRBV13 and TRBJ2-2, with TRBD2 as a weak D call on 5 bases. The sample here was CD4+ or CD8+ T cells sorted from blood, taken in a trial of the OX40 agonist ivuxolimab. This TCR was recovered from an adult with an advanced solid tumor such as melanoma, head and neck, liver or kidney cancer. The DNA sequence follows: TGTGCCAGCAGCCCCATTCTCTCGACTAAGAACACCGGGGAGCTGTTTTTT. Its protein is CASSPILSTKNTGELFF. With the portions outside the CDR3 filled from the reference TRBV13 and TRBJ2-2 genes, the complete variable region becomes AAGVIQSPRHLIKEKRETATLKCYPIPRHDTVYWYQQGPGQDPQFLISFYEKMQSDKGSIPDRFSAQQFSDYHSELNMSSLELGDSALYFCASSPILSTKNTGELFFGEGSRLTVL.